The rows below give T cell receptor beta chains drawn from one sample of a study of blood T cells in healthy people across ages. Each CDR3 protein gets one entry after TCRdb re-called the 5' RACE reads with MiXCR. This sample has about a million distinct CDR3 sequences, with about two fifths found just once. The sequenced sample was blood. All receptors derive from a man between 18 and 29 years old in good health. CDR3s include the opening cysteine and the closing phenylalanine or tryptophan. A D gene is named only where the DNA matches it firmly. Some rows mark clone size as missing; the rest say once, few, many or name a class of expanded clone.

j_gene	v_gene	len	d_gene	abundance	CDR3aa	CDR3nt
TRBJ2-3	TRBV15	15	TRBD1	NA	CATSRDRGKVDTQYF	TGTGCCACCAGCAGAGACAGGGGGAAGGTAGATACGCAGTATTTT
TRBJ2-2	TRBV5-6	16	NA	NA	CASSLGGQWNTGELFF	TGTGCCAGCAGCTTGGGCGGACAGTGGAACACCGGGGAGCTGTTTTTT
TRBJ2-5	TRBV5-4	14	NA	few	CASTEGQVQETQYF	TGTGCCAGCACCGAGGGGCAGGTCCAAGAGACCCAGTACTTC
TRBJ1-4	TRBV2	13	TRBD1	few	CASSATGAAKLFF	TGTGCCAGCAGCGCCACAGGGGCGGCTAAACTGTTTTTT
TRBJ2-1	TRBV6-2/TRBV6-3	14	NA	few	CASSPRLYYNEQFF	TGTGCCAGCAGTCCAAGACTATATTACAATGAGCAGTTCTTC
TRBJ2-3	TRBV6-2/TRBV6-3	16	NA	few	CASRESAAGYTDTQYF	TGTGCCAGCAGAGAATCAGCGGCCGGGTATACAGATACGCAGTATTTT
TRBJ2-5	TRBV11-2	21	TRBD2	NA	CASSLIYPTSYLSLYQETQYF	TGTGCCAGCAGCTTAATATATCCGACTAGCTACCTCTCCTTGTACCAAGAGACCCAGTACTTC
TRBJ1-2	TRBV6-5	14	NA	few	CASSARQESYGYTF	TGTGCCAGCAGTGCCCGACAGGAGAGTTATGGCTACACCTTC
TRBJ2-1	TRBV13	14	NA	few	CASSLPPPGNEQFF	TGTGCCAGCAGCTTACCCCCACCAGGTAATGAGCAGTTCTTC
TRBJ2-5	TRBV5-1	16	NA	NA	CASPRGTSRYQETQYF	TGCGCCAGCCCACGCGGAACTTCCCGGTACCAAGAGACCCAGTACTTC
TRBJ2-5	TRBV27	15	TRBD1	NA	CAISFSGQGAGEQYF	TGTGCCATCAGTTTCTCCGGGCAGGGGGCAGGTGAGCAGTACTTC
TRBJ1-5	TRBV20-1	17	NA	few	CSARREPHRNSNQPQHF	TGCAGTGCTAGAAGGGAGCCCCATCGTAATAGCAATCAGCCCCAGCATTTT
TRBJ1-1	TRBV28	10	NA	NA	CVSRNTEAFF	TGTGTAAGTCGGAACACTGAAGCTTTCTTT
TRBJ2-7	TRBV28	13	NA	few	CASSYRAFYEQYF	TGTGCCAGCAGTTACAGGGCCTTCTACGAGCAGTACTTC
TRBJ2-2	TRBV20-1	13	NA	NA	CSAAVGNTGELFF	TGCAGTGCTGCCGTGGGAAACACCGGGGAGCTGTTTTTT
TRBJ1-4	TRBV10-3	14	NA	once	CAISGVMSNEKLFF	TGTGCCATCAGTGGAGTGATGTCTAATGAAAAACTGTTTTTT
TRBJ2-3	TRBV12-3/TRBV12-4	13	TRBD2	few	CAISRGGTDTQYF	TGTGCCATTAGCCGGGGGGGCACAGATACGCAGTATTTT
TRBJ1-1	TRBV12-3/TRBV12-4	14	TRBD1	few	CASSSYQGGTEAFF	TGTGCCAGCAGCAGTTACCAGGGGGGGACTGAAGCTTTCTTT
TRBJ1-1	TRBV6-5	16	NA	NA	CANRPSRPLGGTEAFF	TGTGCCAACAGACCTTCCCGGCCCCTGGGGGGCACTGAAGCTTTCTTT
TRBJ2-1	TRBV20-1	16	TRBD2	few	CSARVGASGFDNEQFF	TGCAGTGCTAGAGTGGGGGCTAGCGGGTTTGATAATGAGCAGTTCTTC
TRBJ2-7	TRBV3-1	17	TRBD2	NA	CASSQDKRTSGLNEQYF	TGTGCCAGCAGCCAAGATAAGAGAACTAGCGGACTTAACGAGCAGTACTTC
TRBJ2-7	TRBV28	15	NA	NA	CASTLGQTGTYEQYF	TGTGCCAGCACCCTAGGTCAGACGGGAACCTACGAGCAGTACTTC
TRBJ2-3	TRBV11-2	14	NA	few	CASSLGGGPDTQYF	TGTGCCAGCAGCTTAGGAGGGGGACCAGATACGCAGTATTTT
TRBJ1-6	TRBV24-1	14	NA	NA	CATSDSQVVSPLHF	TGTGCCACCAGTGATTCCCAGGTTGTTTCACCCCTCCACTTT
TRBJ1-4	TRBV5-6	15	TRBD1	NA	CASSWDRGPDEKLFF	TGTGCCAGCAGCTGGGACAGGGGGCCGGATGAAAAACTGTTTTTT
TRBJ1-2	TRBV6-1	14	NA	NA	CASSEVGQNYGYTF	TGTGCCAGCAGTGAAGTGGGGCAGAACTATGGCTACACCTTC
TRBJ2-5	TRBV5-8	16	TRBD2	NA	CASSLGNSGVGETQYF	TGTGCCAGCAGCTTAGGAAATAGCGGGGTTGGAGAGACCCAGTACTTC
TRBJ2-7	TRBV12-3/TRBV12-4	15	NA	many	CASGHTSREWYEQYF	TGTGCCAGCGGTCACACTAGCAGGGAGTGGTACGAGCAGTACTTC
TRBJ2-5	TRBV9	13	NA	NA	CASGVEAWETQYF	TGTGCCAGCGGCGTAGAGGCATGGGAGACCCAGTACTTC
TRBJ1-2	TRBV12-3/TRBV12-4	14	NA	NA	CASSFSRANYGYTF	TGTGCCAGCAGTTTTTCCAGAGCTAACTATGGCTACACCTTC
TRBJ2-3	TRBV7-2	13	NA	NA	CASSLDQADTQYF	TGTGCCAGCAGCTTAGATCAGGCAGATACGCAGTATTTT
TRBJ2-4	TRBV12-3/TRBV12-4	12	NA	NA	CASLGSKNIQYF	TGTGCCAGCCTAGGAAGCAAAAACATTCAGTACTTC
TRBJ2-5	TRBV20-1	13	NA	many	CSARDQPRETQYF	TGCAGTGCTAGAGATCAACCCCGGGAGACCCAGTACTTC
TRBJ2-5	TRBV28	14	TRBD1	NA	CASSRQGARETQYF	TGTGCCAGCAGTAGACAGGGGGCGAGGGAGACCCAGTACTTC
TRBJ1-5	TRBV20-1	13	TRBD1	NA	CSAKTGLEQPQHF	TGCAGTGCCAAGACAGGGCTGGAGCAGCCCCAGCATTTT
TRBJ2-1	TRBV24-1	14	TRBD1	NA	CATSALTGGNEQFF	TGTGCCACCAGTGCCCTGACAGGGGGCAATGAGCAGTTCTTC
TRBJ2-1	TRBV12-3/TRBV12-4	13	TRBD2	NA	CASSLAGPDEQFF	TGTGCCAGCAGCCTAGCGGGGCCTGATGAGCAGTTCTTC
TRBJ2-5	TRBV6-2/TRBV6-3	12	NA	NA	CASGPYQETQYF	TGTGCCAGCGGACCCTACCAAGAGACCCAGTACTTC
TRBJ1-4	TRBV2	15	NA	NA	CASSPAWGTNEKLFF	TGTGCCAGCAGCCCCGCTTGGGGGACTAATGAAAAACTGTTTTTT
TRBJ1-1	TRBV7-8	13	NA	NA	CASSLRTGRGAFF	TGTGCCAGCAGCTTACGCACAGGGAGGGGAGCTTTCTTT
TRBJ2-3	TRBV6-1	16	NA	few	CASSEWQLTTSDTQYF	TGTGCCAGCAGTGAGTGGCAGCTCACCACATCCGATACGCAGTATTTT
TRBJ2-7	TRBV20-1	16	NA	NA	CSASNPERSSYNEQYF	TGCAGTGCTAGTAATCCTGAGAGGAGCTCCTACAATGAGCAGTACTTC
TRBJ1-3	TRBV24-1	16	NA	NA	CATSTPRARTGNTIYF	TGTGCCACCAGTACCCCAAGGGCCAGAACTGGAAACACCATATATTTT
TRBJ2-5	TRBV7-2	13	NA	NA	CASSVDNLGTQYF	TGTGCCAGCAGCGTAGACAACTTGGGGACCCAGTACTTC
TRBJ1-1	TRBV7-2	14	NA	NA	CASSPRTGPCEAFF	TGTGCCAGCAGCCCCCGTACTGGTCCCTGTGAAGCTTTCTTT
TRBJ1-2	TRBV27	14	NA	NA	CASSPRQAVHGYTF	TGTGCCAGCAGTCCTAGACAGGCCGTCCACGGCTACACCTTC
TRBJ2-6	TRBV10-3	13	TRBD1	NA	CAIQGAWANVLTF	TGTGCCATACAGGGGGCTTGGGCCAACGTCCTGACTTTC
TRBJ2-5	TRBV30	14	NA	NA	CAWSVKGGSETQYF	TGTGCCTGGAGTGTAAAGGGCGGGTCAGAGACCCAGTACTTC
TRBJ1-2	TRBV4-2	15	TRBD1	NA	CASRPDRGAIYGYTF	TGTGCCAGCAGACCCGACAGGGGGGCCATCTATGGCTACACCTTC
TRBJ1-5	TRBV27	14	NA	many	CASSLAGNNQPQHF	TGTGCCAGCAGTTTAGCGGGGAACAATCAGCCCCAGCATTTT